The 24 T cell receptor beta chains in this list originate from one sample, sequenced in a study of blood T cell repertoires in COVID-19. Here immunoSEQ multiplex PCR was the method, and the copy in TCRdb shows in-frame clones only, minus some. The sample shows under 150,000 clones, 84% of them seen only once. Sequencing was performed on PBMCs or T cells enriched from blood (not recorded which). The receptor source for this set is a man in his fifties in a cohort exposed to, infected with or recovered from COVID-19 (not recorded which).

V gene TRBV6-2 or TRBV6-3 combines with J gene TRBJ2-3; D perhaps matches TRBD2 (6 bases). Germline CDR1 reads MNHEY; CDR2 reads SVGEGT. The V end was cut by 5 bases, the J end by 1 base, with 13 bases between. This CDR3 comprises 15 residues. CDR3 nucleotides: TGTGCCAGCAGTCCCGGACTAACGGGCACAGATACGCAGTATTTT. It is translated as CASSPGLTGTDTQYF.

V is TRBV27 and J is TRBJ2-3, with TRBD2 matching over 7 bases. This CDR3 spans 20 amino acids. The V and J ends lost 2 bases and 1 base, in that order; junction bases with no gene match: 18. Germline lookup yields CDR1 MNHEY and CDR2 SMNVEV (reference sequence). CDR3 sequence: CASSLTAAPGGRVGTDTQYF. CDR3 nucleotide sequence: TGTGCCAGCAGTTTAACGGCAGCCCCTGGCGGGAGAGTAGGCACAGATACGCAGTATTTT.

The chain is built from TRBV3-1 (or the pseudogene TRBV3-2) and TRBJ2-5; 14 bases align to TRBD2. Germline CDR1 reads LGHDT; CDR2 reads YNNKEL (reference sequence). V was pared by 4 bases and J by 4 bases, with 5 bases of the junction left unmatched. CDR3 length equals 16 residues. CDR3 amino acids: CASSPTSGGAGETQYF. DNA for the CDR3: TGTGCCAGCAGCCCGACTAGCGGGGGGGCCGGAGAGACCCAGTACTTC.

This clone appeared many times. The gene calls are TRBV7-9 and TRBJ2-3, with TRBD2 identical over 15 bases. Germline CDR1 is SEHNR and CDR2 is FQNEAQ (reference sequence). The CDR3 consists of 16 residues. The ends lost 5 bases at V and 3 bases at J; junction bases unmatched: 3. This CDR3 is CASSPGTSGGTDTQYF. Here the CDR3 DNA reads TGTGCCAGCAGCCCGGGGACTAGCGGGGGGACAGATACGCAGTATTTT.

The rearrangement joins TRBV5-1 to TRBJ2-7, with TRBD1 matching over 7 bases. The CDR3 runs 14 residues. Germline CDR1 is SGHRS and CDR2 is YFSETQ. V gave up 3 bases and J gave up 3 bases; unmatched junction bases: 6. CDR3 residues: CASSSTGMVYEQYF. The DNA for the CDR3 is TGCGCCAGCAGCTCGACAGGGATGGTCTACGAGCAGTACTTC. Drawing the rest from reference TRBV5-1 and TRBJ2-7, the complete variable domain is KAGVTQTPRYLIKTRGQQVTLSCSPISGHRSVSWYQQTPGQGLQFLFEYFSETQRNKGNFPGRFSGRQFSNSRSEMNVSTLELGDSALYLCASSSTGMVYEQYFGPGTRLTVT.

The chain employs TRBV24-1 and TRBJ2-3, with 7 positions matching TRBD1. CDR3 length equals 14 residues. The V gene end was trimmed by 9 bases and the J gene end by 4 bases; junction bases not matched to a gene: 9. Germline lookup yields CDR1 KGHDR and CDR2 SFDVKD. In DNA, the CDR3 is TGTGCCACCCAGAAACAGGGGCCAGCAGATACGCAGTATTTT. Protein: CATQKQGPADTQYF.

The V call is TRBV7-9, the J call TRBJ2-3; TRBD2 matches 8 bases. V shed 5 bases, J shed 2 bases, and the junction held 6 bases outside the gene matches. The V gene's germline CDR1 is SEHNR and CDR2 FQNEAQ (reference sequence). This CDR3 spans 15 amino acids. The CDR3 reads CASSLSSGATDTQYF. The CDR3, as DNA: TGTGCCAGCAGCCTGAGTAGCGGGGCCACAGATACGCAGTATTTT. Looking up the rest from reference TRBV7-9 and TRBJ2-3 gives the full variable domain: DTGVSQNPRHKITKRGQNVTFRCDPISEHNRLYWYRQTLGQGPEFLTYFQNEAQLEKSRLLSDRFSAERPKGSFSTLEIQRTEQGDSAMYLCASSLSSGATDTQYFGPGTRLTVL.

V usage is TRBV6-5 and J usage is TRBJ2-7, with a tentative D call TRBD2 (5 bases). Germline loops: CDR1 MNHEY, CDR2 SVGAGI. With 5 bases removed from V and 1 base from J, the gap between germline ends came to 12 bases. CDR3 length: 14 residues. CDR3 protein: CASSTRGRSYEQYF. The CDR3 nucleotides read TGTGCCAGCAGTACCCGAGGGCGGTCCTACGAGCAGTACTTC.

A few counts support this clone. The rearrangement links TRBV6-2 or TRBV6-3 to TRBJ2-3; 10 bases align to TRBD2. CDR1 MNHEY and CDR2 SVGEGT come from the germline V gene. The CDR3 has 14 residues. Trimming at V came to 5 bases and at J to 2 bases, leaving 1 base not matched to a gene. The CDR3 region has the DNA TGTGCCAGCAGTAGCGGGGGGGCCACAGATACGCAGTATTTT. It specifies CASSSGGATDTQYF.

About this clone: The same CDR3 also results from other DNA sequences found in this sample. The chain has TRBV10-3 and TRBJ1-5; maybe TRBD1 (6 bases). In germline, CDR1 is ENHRY, CDR2 SYGVKD. The CDR3 consists of 14 residues. V dropped 3 bases and J dropped 7 bases, with 13 bases sitting between them. The CDR3 is CAISDRGKGQPQHF. CDR3 DNA: TGTGCCATCAGTGACAGGGGCAAGGGACAGCCCCAGCATTTT.

This chain joins TRBV10-3 and TRBJ2-7; 10 bases fit TRBD2. With V trimmed by 11 bases and J by 5 bases, 6 bases remained unmatched. CDR1 and CDR2 (germline): ENHRY, SYGVKD. The CDR3 totals 12 residues. CDR3: CAVSGRWDEQYF. In nucleotides, the CDR3 is TGTGCCGTTAGCGGGAGGTGGGACGAGCAGTACTTC.

The J gene is TRBJ1-3, the V gene TRBV9; D possibly corresponds to TRBD1 (6 bases). The ends were cut back, 6 bases at V and 0 bases at J, with 10 bases in the middle. Looked up from germline, CDR1 is SGDLS and CDR2 is YYNGEE. The CDR3 contains 14 residues. The CDR3 DNA is TGTGCCAGCACCACAGGGCTCTCTGGAAACACCATATATTTT. Its protein product is CASTTGLSGNTIYF.

The CDR3 nucleotides are TGTGCCAGCTCACCAGCACAGGGGAACACTGAAGCTTTCTTT. Its protein is CASSPAQGNTEAFF. The rearrangement uses TRBV18 and TRBJ1-1, with D maybe TRBD1 (6 bases). V dropped 2 bases and J dropped 1 base, with 8 bases sitting between them. Germline-derived CDR1 and CDR2 are KGHSH and LQKENI. CDR3 size: 14 residues.

This sequence joins TRBV5-1 and TRBJ1-5; the D gene is possibly TRBD1 (6 bases). The V end lost 5 bases, the J end lost 0 bases, and 12 bases lay between the germline ends. Germline V gene lookup returns CDR1 SGHRS and CDR2 YFSETQ. This CDR3 spans 15 amino acids. CDR3 nucleotide sequence: TGCGCCAGCAGACAGGGAGTGTATAGCAATCAGCCCCAGCATTTT. Translation gives CASRQGVYSNQPQHF.

The chain has TRBV12-3 or TRBV12-4 and TRBJ2-7; 10 nucleotides match TRBD1. After removal of 1 base from V and 6 bases from J, the junction contained 0 bases not matched to a gene. The CDR3 has 13 residues. CDR3 DNA sequence: TGTGCCAGCAGTTTAGGACAGGGGGCCGAGCAGTACTTC. It is translated as CASSLGQGAEQYF.

This rearrangement joins TRBV27 to TRBJ2-7; 7 bases line up with TRBD1. This CDR3 region has 13 residues. V gave up 6 bases and J gave up 6 bases; unmatched junction bases: 8. CDR1 is MNHEY, CDR2 SMNVEV, per germline (reference sequence). CDR3 bases: TGTGCCAGCAGCAAATCGACAGGGTTCGAGCAGTACTTC. This encodes CASSKSTGFEQYF.

The genes are TRBV5-6 and TRBJ1-1; 7 nucleotides match TRBD1. Germline V CDR1 and CDR2: SGHDT, YYEEEE. The junction had 5 bases not matched to a gene; V was cut back by 2 bases and J by 10 bases. The CDR3 is made up of 12 amino acids. DNA of the CDR3: TGTGCCAGCAGCTTAGGGGGCTTGGGAGCTTTCTTT. Translated: CASSLGGLGAFF.

This chain joins TRBV3-1 (or the pseudogene TRBV3-2) and TRBJ2-7; no reliable D call. CDR3 length: 12 residues. Germline V gives CDR1 LGHDT, CDR2 YNNKEL (reference sequence). The V end was cut by 1 base, the J end by 9 bases, with 10 bases between. CDR3 amino acids: CASSQGQWVQYF. CDR3 sequence (DNA): TGTGCCAGCAGCCAAGGACAATGGGTGCAGTACTTC.

The chain links TRBV2 to TRBJ1-2; D is perhaps TRBD1 (5 bases). The germline V gene has CDR1 SNHLY and CDR2 FYNNEI. The ends were cut back, 7 bases at V and 7 bases at J, with 13 bases in the middle. This CDR3 comprises 12 residues. CDR3 sequence (DNA): TGTGCCAGCAATCAGGGATCAGGTGGCTACACCTTC. Encoded protein: CASNQGSGGYTF.

The chain is built from TRBV3-1 (or the pseudogene TRBV3-2) and TRBJ1-4; 7 bases are shared with TRBD1. V dropped 6 bases and J dropped 0; count of bases not matched to a gene: 4. The CDR3 contains 15 residues. Per germline, CDR1 LGHDT and CDR2 YNNKEL (reference sequence). CDR3 sequence (DNA): TGTGCCAGCAGAGACAGGGAATCAACTAATGAAAAACTGTTTTTT. Its translation: CASRDRESTNEKLFF.

This chain connects TRBV28 to TRBJ2-3, with 12 nucleotides matching TRBD1. The CDR3 is 15 residues long. Germline trimming cut 5 bases from V and 6 bases from J; bases unmatched to any gene: 6. Per germline, CDR1 MDHEN and CDR2 SYDVKM. The CDR3 loop is CASSGDRGQVDTQYF. The CDR3 bases are TGTGCCAGCAGTGGGGACAGGGGGCAAGTGGATACGCAGTATTTT.

The J gene is TRBJ2-3, the V gene TRBV7-3; 12 nucleotides line up with TRBD2. In germline, CDR1 is SGHTA, CDR2 FQGTGA. J was trimmed by 5 bases and V by 2 bases; bases with no gene match: 2. This CDR3 has 15 residues. The CDR3 loop reads CASSLVGLAGDTQYF. In DNA, the CDR3 is TGTGCCAGCAGCTTAGTGGGACTAGCGGGAGATACGCAGTATTTT.

The gene calls are TRBV11-2 and TRBJ1-2, with 8 bases that match TRBD1. J gave up 4 bases and V 2 bases, and 3 bases lay outside the gene matches. CDR1 SGHAT and CDR2 FQNNGV come from the germline V gene. This CDR3 is built from 14 residues. The DNA for the CDR3 is TGTGCCAGCAGCTTACGGACAGGGTTCTATGGCTACACCTTC. It encodes CASSLRTGFYGYTF.

This chain links TRBV7-8 with TRBJ2-7; TRBD1 matches at 9 bases. The V gene end was trimmed by 1 base and the J gene end by 0 bases; junction bases not matched to a gene: 10. The CDR3 is made up of 18 amino acids. Germline CDR1 SGHVS, CDR2 FQNEAQ. The CDR3 protein is CASSLVPPGQGASYEQYF. CDR3 DNA: TGTGCCAGCAGCTTAGTACCTCCGGGACAGGGTGCCTCCTACGAGCAGTACTTC.